A selection of T cell receptor beta chains follows, all from one sample in a study of vaccination and CD4 T cells after COVID-19. Their specific antigens are unknown. TCRdb reanalysed the PCR reads using MiXCR and keeps one entry per CDR3 protein. This sample has around 26,000 distinct CDR3 sequences, with around two fifths found just once. This specimen was CD4+ T cells from blood, cultured in vitro, taken about 7 months after SARS-CoV-2 vaccination. The origin of the receptors is a human donor who had recovered from COVID-19. The CDR3 runs from the conserved cysteine through the conserved F or W. The D gene is left open where the match is weak. Clone size, where shown, is once, few, many, or a class for clones that have expanded.

D gene: -; J gene: TRBJ2-1; clone size: -; V gene: TRBV7-2; CDR3 DNA: TGTGCCAGCAGCTTAGCGGGGGCGGGAACTTACAATGAGCAGTTCTTC; CDR3 protein: CASSLAGAGTYNEQFF
D gene: TRBD1; J gene: TRBJ2-7; clone size: -; V gene: TRBV5-6; CDR3 DNA: TGTGCCAGCAGCTGGGGACAGGGGGTACACGAGCAGTACTTC; CDR3 protein: CASSWGQGVHEQYF
D gene: TRBD2; J gene: TRBJ2-5; clone size: -; V gene: TRBV11-1; CDR3 DNA: TGTGCCAGCAGCTATTCGACTAGCGGAGCCCCTGGTTTGGCCCAGTACTTC; CDR3 protein: CASSYSTSGAPGLAQYF
D gene: -; J gene: TRBJ2-3; clone size: few; V gene: TRBV7-9; CDR3 DNA: TGTGCCAGCAGCTTAATTGGGGGAGCGCTCACAGATACGCAGTATTTT; CDR3 protein: CASSLIGGALTDTQYF
D gene: -; J gene: TRBJ2-1; clone size: -; V gene: TRBV20-1; CDR3 DNA: TGCAGTGCTAGAGGCGGGCGAACCTACAATGAGCAGTTCTTC; CDR3 protein: CSARGGRTYNEQFF
D gene: TRBD1; J gene: TRBJ1-6; clone size: -; V gene: TRBV28; CDR3 DNA: TGTGCCAGCAGTCCCCCCGACAGGGCAGATTCACCCCTCCACTTT; CDR3 protein: CASSPPDRADSPLHF
D gene: -; J gene: TRBJ1-5; clone size: -; V gene: TRBV27; CDR3 DNA: TGTGCCAGCAGGGGGAGCAATCAGCCCCAGCATTTT; CDR3 protein: CASRGSNQPQHF
D gene: -; J gene: TRBJ2-5; clone size: few; V gene: TRBV5-4; CDR3 DNA: TGTGCCAGCAGCCCGACTGCCTCGGGAGAGACCCAGTACTTC; CDR3 protein: CASSPTASGETQYF
D gene: TRBD2; J gene: TRBJ2-1; clone size: -; V gene: TRBV11-2; CDR3 DNA: TGTGGCAGCCGTCGACTAGCGGGATTCTACAATGAGCAGTTCTTC; CDR3 protein: CGSRRLAGFYNEQFF
D gene: TRBD1; J gene: TRBJ1-6; clone size: -; V gene: TRBV6-1; CDR3 DNA: TGTGCCAGCAGTCCCCAGGGACAGGGAACTTCACCCCTCCACTTT; CDR3 protein: CASSPQGQGTSPLHF
D gene: -; J gene: TRBJ2-5; clone size: once; V gene: TRBV2; CDR3 DNA: TGTGCCAGCAAGGGGGTCAACCTGGAGACCCAGTACTTC; CDR3 protein: CASKGVNLETQYF
D gene: -; J gene: TRBJ2-5; clone size: -; V gene: TRBV6-1; CDR3 DNA: TGTGCCAGCAGTGATGAGCTGGGCTTTCCGGAGACCCAGTACTTC; CDR3 protein: CASSDELGFPETQYF
D gene: -; J gene: TRBJ2-4; clone size: -; V gene: TRBV4-1; CDR3 DNA: TGCGCCAGCAGCCCGATTGGGGCAGGGTCCAAAAACATTCAGTACTTC; CDR3 protein: CASSPIGAGSKNIQYF
D gene: -; J gene: TRBJ1-1; clone size: -; V gene: TRBV20-1; CDR3 DNA: TGCAGTGCTAGAGAGGACACGAACACTGAAGCTTTCTTT; CDR3 protein: CSAREDTNTEAFF
D gene: -; J gene: TRBJ2-7; clone size: -; V gene: TRBV11-2; CDR3 DNA: TGTGCCAGCAGCTCACTCCTACAGGGTAACGAGCAGTACTTC; CDR3 protein: CASSSLLQGNEQYF
D gene: -; J gene: TRBJ2-7; clone size: -; V gene: TRBV7-2; CDR3 DNA: TGTGCCAGCAGCTTAGGAACGGGAGTACCCTACGAGCAGTACTTC; CDR3 protein: CASSLGTGVPYEQYF
D gene: TRBD2; J gene: TRBJ2-1; clone size: -; V gene: TRBV18; CDR3 DNA: TGTGCCAGCTCGCGGACTAGCGGGGGCAATGAGCAGTTCTTC; CDR3 protein: CASSRTSGGNEQFF
D gene: -; J gene: TRBJ2-6; clone size: -; V gene: TRBV20-1; CDR3 DNA: TGCAGTGCTACACAGGGTTCCAGGGCCAACGTCCTGACTTTC; CDR3 protein: CSATQGSRANVLTF
D gene: -; J gene: TRBJ2-5; clone size: -; V gene: TRBV5-1; CDR3 DNA: TGCGCCAGCAGCTTCGGGGAAGAGACCCAGTACTTC; CDR3 protein: CASSFGEETQYF
D gene: TRBD2; J gene: TRBJ2-7; clone size: few; V gene: TRBV20-1; CDR3 DNA: TGCAGTGCCAAGCCACTACTAGCGGGGAACTACGAGCAGTACTTC; CDR3 protein: CSAKPLLAGNYEQYF
D gene: -; J gene: TRBJ2-7; clone size: -; V gene: TRBV28; CDR3 DNA: TGTGCCAGCAGTTTAGGTGTTTCAGCCTACGAGCAGTACTTC; CDR3 protein: CASSLGVSAYEQYF
D gene: -; J gene: TRBJ1-5; clone size: few; V gene: TRBV7-9; CDR3 DNA: TGTGCCAGCAGCACAACAGGGAATCAGCCCCAGCATTTT; CDR3 protein: CASSTTGNQPQHF
D gene: -; J gene: TRBJ2-7; clone size: -; V gene: TRBV7-3; CDR3 DNA: TGTGCCAGCAGCTTGGAGCAGGGGAGTTCCTACGAGCAGTACTTC; CDR3 protein: CASSLEQGSSYEQYF
D gene: TRBD1; J gene: TRBJ2-5; clone size: -; V gene: TRBV6-2/TRBV6-3; CDR3 DNA: TGTGCCAGCAGTCCCGGGGACAGGGGACACCAAGAGACCCAGTACTTC; CDR3 protein: CASSPGDRGHQETQYF
D gene: -; J gene: TRBJ2-1; clone size: -; V gene: TRBV27; CDR3 DNA: TGTGCCAGCATAGTTGGGAGAACCTACAATGAGCAGTTCTTC; CDR3 protein: CASIVGRTYNEQFF
D gene: -; J gene: TRBJ1-2; clone size: -; V gene: TRBV7-9; CDR3 DNA: TGTGCCAGCAGCTTCACAGGGAACTATGGCTACACCTTC; CDR3 protein: CASSFTGNYGYTF
D gene: TRBD2; J gene: TRBJ2-7; clone size: once; V gene: TRBV10-3; CDR3 DNA: TGTGCCATCAGTGGGACTAGCCGGAGCTCCTACGAGCAGTACTTC; CDR3 protein: CAISGTSRSSYEQYF
D gene: -; J gene: TRBJ2-7; clone size: -; V gene: TRBV10-3; CDR3 DNA: TGTGCCTCCCTATCGTCAGCGAGAGGGGGCTACGAGCAGTACTTC; CDR3 protein: CASLSSARGGYEQYF
D gene: -; J gene: TRBJ2-7; clone size: few; V gene: TRBV7-9; CDR3 DNA: TGTGCCAGCAGCGCCTGGAGCAGTTACGAGCAGTACTTC; CDR3 protein: CASSAWSSYEQYF
D gene: TRBD2; J gene: TRBJ2-1; clone size: few; V gene: TRBV6-1; CDR3 DNA: TGTGCCAGCAGAGAGGGCCTGGCGGGAGCGGCGCAGTTCTTC; CDR3 protein: CASREGLAGAAQFF
D gene: -; J gene: TRBJ1-2; clone size: -; V gene: TRBV6-1; CDR3 DNA: TGTGCCGGAGCCCGGCTCCCTGGAGGCTACACCTTC; CDR3 protein: CAGARLPGGYTF
D gene: -; J gene: TRBJ2-6; clone size: few; V gene: TRBV6-5; CDR3 DNA: TGTGCCAGCAGTTACGGACAGAACGCTGGGGCCAACGTCCTGACTTTC; CDR3 protein: CASSYGQNAGANVLTF
D gene: TRBD2; J gene: TRBJ2-3; clone size: -; V gene: TRBV20-1; CDR3 DNA: TGCAGTGCTCCGGGACTAGCGAGTTCAGATACGCAGTATTTT; CDR3 protein: CSAPGLASSDTQYF
D gene: TRBD2; J gene: TRBJ2-5; clone size: few; V gene: TRBV20-1; CDR3 DNA: TGCAGTGCTAACATGGGACTAGCGGACCAAGAGACCCAGTACTTC; CDR3 protein: CSANMGLADQETQYF
D gene: TRBD1; J gene: TRBJ2-7; clone size: -; V gene: TRBV28; CDR3 DNA: TGTGCCAGCAGTTCACCCCGACAGGCAGGGGGCTACGAGCAGTACTTC; CDR3 protein: CASSSPRQAGGYEQYF
D gene: -; J gene: TRBJ1-2; clone size: -; V gene: TRBV5-5; CDR3 DNA: TGTGCCAGCAGCCCGGGGTCTTTATCCTATGGCTACACCTTC; CDR3 protein: CASSPGSLSYGYTF
D gene: TRBD1; J gene: TRBJ1-1; clone size: -; V gene: TRBV10-3; CDR3 DNA: TGTGCCATCAGTGGGGACAGGGGGAGGACTGAAGCTTTCTTT; CDR3 protein: CAISGDRGRTEAFF
D gene: TRBD2; J gene: TRBJ2-5; clone size: -; V gene: TRBV27; CDR3 DNA: TGTGCCAGCAGTTATAGCGGGAGCGGGTTCCAAGAGACCCAGTACTTC; CDR3 protein: CASSYSGSGFQETQYF
D gene: -; J gene: TRBJ2-1; clone size: few; V gene: TRBV15; CDR3 DNA: TGTGCCACCAGCAGAGGATACAATGAGCAGTTCTTC; CDR3 protein: CATSRGYNEQFF
D gene: -; J gene: TRBJ2-1; clone size: -; V gene: TRBV20-1; CDR3 DNA: TGCAGTGCACCGCTCCCTCCGTACAATGAGCAGTTCTTC; CDR3 protein: CSAPLPPYNEQFF
D gene: -; J gene: TRBJ2-5; clone size: -; V gene: TRBV12-3/TRBV12-4; CDR3 DNA: TGTGCCAGCAGTTTCAAGGGATTTGAGACCCAGTACTTC; CDR3 protein: CASSFKGFETQYF
D gene: -; J gene: TRBJ2-7; clone size: -; V gene: TRBV20-1; CDR3 DNA: TGCAGTGCTAGAACGGTCTCCTACGAGCAGTACTTC; CDR3 protein: CSARTVSYEQYF
D gene: TRBD1; J gene: TRBJ1-5; clone size: -; V gene: TRBV29-1; CDR3 DNA: TGCAGCGTTGTTGAGGCAGGGGGACTGGGGCCCCAGCATTTT; CDR3 protein: CSVVEAGGLGPQHF
D gene: TRBD1; J gene: TRBJ2-7; clone size: -; V gene: TRBV6-1; CDR3 DNA: TGTGCCAGCAGTCGATCACCGGGACAGGGTTCCCACGAGCAGTACTTC; CDR3 protein: CASSRSPGQGSHEQYF
D gene: TRBD1; J gene: TRBJ1-5; clone size: few; V gene: TRBV15; CDR3 DNA: TGTGCCACCAGCAGAGATGCACAGGGACAGGGTAGCAATCAGCCCCAGCATTTT; CDR3 protein: CATSRDAQGQGSNQPQHF
D gene: -; J gene: TRBJ2-1; clone size: -; V gene: TRBV28; CDR3 DNA: TGTGCCAGCAGTTTACCTGGACTTGGCAATGAGCAGTTCTTC; CDR3 protein: CASSLPGLGNEQFF